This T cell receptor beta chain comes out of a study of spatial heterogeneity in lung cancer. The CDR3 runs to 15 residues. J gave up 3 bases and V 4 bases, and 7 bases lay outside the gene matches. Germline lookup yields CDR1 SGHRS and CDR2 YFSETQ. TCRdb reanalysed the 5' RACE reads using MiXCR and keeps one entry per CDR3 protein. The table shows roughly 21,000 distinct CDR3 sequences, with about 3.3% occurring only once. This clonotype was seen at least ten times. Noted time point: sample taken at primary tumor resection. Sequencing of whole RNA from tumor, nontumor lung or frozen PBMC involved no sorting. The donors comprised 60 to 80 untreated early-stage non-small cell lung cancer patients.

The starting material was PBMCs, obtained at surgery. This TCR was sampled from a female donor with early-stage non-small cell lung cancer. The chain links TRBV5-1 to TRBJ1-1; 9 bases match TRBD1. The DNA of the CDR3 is TGCGCCAGCAGCCCGGACAGGGGCGGGTACACTGAAGCTTTCTTT. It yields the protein CASSPDRGGYTEAFF. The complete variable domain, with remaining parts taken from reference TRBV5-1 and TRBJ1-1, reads KAGVTQTPRYLIKTRGQQVTLSCSPISGHRSVSWYQQTPGQGLQFLFEYFSETQRNKGNFPGRFSGRQFSNSRSEMNVSTLELGDSALYLCASSPDRGGYTEAFFGQGTRLTVV.